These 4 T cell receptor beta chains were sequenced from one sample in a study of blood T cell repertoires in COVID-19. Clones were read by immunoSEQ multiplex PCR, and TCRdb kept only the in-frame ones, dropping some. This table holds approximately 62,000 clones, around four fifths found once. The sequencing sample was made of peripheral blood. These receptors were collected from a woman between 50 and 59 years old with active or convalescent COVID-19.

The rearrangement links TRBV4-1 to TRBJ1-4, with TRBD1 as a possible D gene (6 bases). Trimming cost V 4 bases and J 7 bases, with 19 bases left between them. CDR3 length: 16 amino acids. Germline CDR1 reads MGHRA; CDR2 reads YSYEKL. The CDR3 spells CASSLGPQGAPEKLFF. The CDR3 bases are TGCGCCAGCAGCCTCGGCCCACAGGGAGCCCCTGAAAAACTGTTTTTT.

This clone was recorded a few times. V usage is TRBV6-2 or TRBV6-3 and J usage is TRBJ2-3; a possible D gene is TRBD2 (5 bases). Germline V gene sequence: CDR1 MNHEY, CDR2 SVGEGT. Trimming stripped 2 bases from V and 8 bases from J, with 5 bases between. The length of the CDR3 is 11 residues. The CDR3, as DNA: TGTGCCAGCAGTTACGCGGGTACGCAGTATTTT. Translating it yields CASSYAGTQYF.

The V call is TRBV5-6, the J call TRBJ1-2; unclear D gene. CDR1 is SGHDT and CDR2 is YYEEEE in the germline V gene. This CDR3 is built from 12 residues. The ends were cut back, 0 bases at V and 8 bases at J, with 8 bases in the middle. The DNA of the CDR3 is TGTGCCAGCAGCTTGGGAGGGCGCGGCTACACCTTC. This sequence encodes CASSLGGRGYTF.

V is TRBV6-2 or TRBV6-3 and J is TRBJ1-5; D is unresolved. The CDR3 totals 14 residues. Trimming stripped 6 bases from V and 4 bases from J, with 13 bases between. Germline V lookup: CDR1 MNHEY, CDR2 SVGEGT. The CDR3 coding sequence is TGTGCCAGCAGCCCTGGACTCGCAAATCAGCCCCAGCATTTT. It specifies CASSPGLANQPQHF.